These 30 T cell receptor beta chains were all obtained from the same sample, sequenced in a study of STAT5B mutations in CD4+ large granular lymphocyte leukemia. Data came from immunoSEQ multiplex PCR; TCRdb stores just in-frame clones and leaves some out. The table lists about 33,000 clones, around four fifths of them singletons. Sequenced input: CD4+ T cells from blood buffy coats. These receptors originate from a human donor in good health.

The table lists this clone with a few counts. The CDR3 is CAISESVLNTEAFF. The CDR3 DNA reads TGTGCCATCAGTGAGTCAGTATTGAACACTGAAGCTTTCTTT. V and J are TRBV10-3 and TRBJ1-1; D unresolved. Per germline, CDR1 ENHRY and CDR2 SYGVKD. This CDR3 has 14 residues. Trimming took off 0 bases at V and 0 bases at J, with 5 bases between the two ends.

The chain joins TRBV7-2 to TRBJ2-2, with 7 bases aligning to TRBD1. The CDR3 length is 15 residues. Per germline, CDR1 SGHTA and CDR2 FQGNSA. V gave up 5 bases and J gave up 0 bases; unmatched junction bases: 3. This chain's CDR3 is CASSAGTANTGELFF. CDR3 bases: TGTGCCAGCAGCGCCGGGACAGCGAACACCGGGGAGCTGTTTTTT.

The chain has TRBV5-1 and TRBJ1-5, with TRBD1 as a possible D gene (6 bases). The V end was cut by 1 base, the J end by 4 bases, with 12 bases between. The CDR3 runs 15 residues. Germline V gene sequence: CDR1 SGHRS, CDR2 YFSETQ. For the CDR3, the DNA is TGCGCCAGCAGCTTGTTTGGGGGGCTGAATCAGCCCCAGCATTTT. Residues: CASSLFGGLNQPQHF.

The gene calls are TRBV5-5 and TRBJ2-1, with D unclear. V lost 1 base, J lost 4 bases, and 6 bases lay in between. This CDR3 has 13 residues. The germline V gene encodes CDR1 SGHKS and CDR2 YYEKEE (reference sequence). The CDR3 spells CASSLLLYNEQFF. The CDR3 coding sequence is TGTGCCAGCAGCTTGTTGTTATACAATGAGCAGTTCTTC.

V usage is TRBV5-4 and J usage is TRBJ2-5, with TRBD2 as a possible D gene (6 bases). CDR3 length equals 12 residues. CDR1 and CDR2 from the germline V gene are SGHNT and YYREEE (reference sequence). The V gene lost 7 bases and the J gene lost 5 bases, with 12 bases spanning the gap. The CDR3 here is CASGGRWETQYF. The CDR3 DNA is TGTGCCAGCGGGGGGAGGTGGGAGACCCAGTACTTC.

This clone was observed once. The rearrangement links TRBV5-1 to TRBJ2-2; tentatively, D is TRBD1 (5 bases). Germline CDR1 is SGHRS and CDR2 is YFSETQ. V was clipped by 7 bases and J by 0 bases, with 16 bases between them. This CDR3 spans 16 amino acids. Here the CDR3 reads CASAGRDNANTGELFF. CDR3 DNA sequence: TGCGCCAGCGCAGGCAGGGATAACGCGAACACCGGGGAGCTGTTTTTT.

The chain combines TRBV10-1 with TRBJ1-2; D ambiguous. CDR1 WNHNN and CDR2 SYGVQD come from the germline V gene (reference sequence). V was shortened by 5 bases and J by 4 bases, with 14 bases between the two germline ends. There are 14 residues in the CDR3. The CDR3 is CASSSDLSGYGYTF. The CDR3, as DNA: TGCGCCAGCAGTTCGGATTTGTCTGGCTATGGCTACACCTTC.

The chain is built from TRBV14 and TRBJ2-3, with 10 bases fitting TRBD2. Germline-derived CDR1 and CDR2 are SGHDN and FVKESK. J lost 0 bases, V lost 2 bases, and 5 bases had no gene match. CDR3 length: 17 residues. CDR3 nucleotides: TGTGCCAGCAGCCAACGGATAGCGGGGGGTAGCACAGATACGCAGTATTTT. Amino acids: CASSQRIAGGSTDTQYF.

This CDR3 reads CASSISAGHNEQFF. DNA of the CDR3: TGTGCCAGTAGTATCTCGGCCGGCCACAATGAGCAGTTCTTC. The chain employs TRBV19 and TRBJ2-1; D is uncertain. CDR1 and CDR2 (germline): LNHDA, SQIVND (reference sequence). This CDR3 has 14 residues. Trimming removed 3 bases at V and 5 bases at J, with 11 bases between.

J is TRBJ2-7 and V is TRBV11-3; the match to TRBD1 covers 7 bases. The CDR3 runs to 16 residues. Germline trimming cut 5 bases from V and 6 bases from J; bases unmatched to any gene: 16. CDR1 and CDR2 from the germline V gene are SGHNT and YENEEA. As DNA, the CDR3 is TGTGCCAGCAGCAGCCTGACAGGGAGCAACGCGCGCGAGCAGTACTTC. This translates into CASSSLTGSNAREQYF.

The chain uses TRBV21-1 and TRBJ2-7. TRBV21-1 is a pseudogene. The length of the CDR3 is 17 residues. CDR3 amino acids: CASSKEAGPTPLYEQYF. The CDR3 coding sequence is TGTGCCAGCAGCAAAGAGGCCGGGCCAACCCCTTTATACGAGCAGTACTTC.

V is TRBV12-5 and J is TRBJ2-5; D unresolved. The CDR3 runs to 12 residues. Germline CDR1 is LGHNT and CDR2 is FRNRAP. Trimming left V 2 bases short and J 4 bases short, with 5 bases between. The CDR3 coding sequence is TGTGCTAGTGGTTTGTGGGTAGAGACCCAGTACTTC. Translating gives CASGLWVETQYF.

This rearrangement joins TRBV10-3 to TRBJ2-1; no clear D gene. This CDR3 has 13 residues. The germline V and J ends were trimmed by 7 bases and 5 bases, with 12 bases remaining between them. Germline loops: CDR1 ENHRY, CDR2 SYGVKD. The CDR3: CAITLDLNNEQFF. CDR3 coding DNA: TGTGCCATCACCCTCGATCTGAACAATGAGCAGTTCTTC.

This clone was seen a handful of times. The rearrangement links TRBV7-2 to TRBJ1-1, with D unresolved. CDR1 and CDR2 from the germline V gene are SGHTA and FQGNSA. This CDR3 contains 13 residues. Trimming removed 1 base at V and 6 bases at J, with 9 bases between. CDR3 sequence: CASSLVPDAEAFF. CDR3 nucleotide sequence: TGTGCCAGCAGCTTAGTACCAGACGCTGAAGCTTTCTTT.

The CDR3 DNA reads TGTGCCAGCAGCACCGGGACTAGCGGGGCTAATGAGCAGTTCTTC. Residues: CASSTGTSGANEQFF. The chain joins TRBV11-3 to TRBJ2-1, with 13 bases matching TRBD2. Per the germline V gene, CDR1 is SGHNT and CDR2 is YENEEA. The CDR3 is 15 amino acids. V trimming: 5 bases; J trimming: 7 bases; junction bases outside the gene matches: 5.

The chain recombines TRBV11-3 with TRBJ2-7, with TRBD2 matching over 15 bases. V lost 4 bases to trimming and J lost 2 bases; unmatched junction nucleotides: 12. The germline V gene encodes CDR1 SGHNT and CDR2 YENEEA. The CDR3 extends over 19 amino acids. The CDR3 reads CASSSTPGLAGGLTYEQYF. The CDR3 DNA reads as TGTGCCAGCAGCTCAACGCCGGGACTAGCGGGAGGCCTTACCTACGAGCAGTACTTC.

There are a few counts of this clone. V is TRBV6-5 and J is TRBJ1-5; 10 bases match TRBD1. The CDR3 spans 13 residues. The germline V gene encodes CDR1 MNHEY and CDR2 SVGAGI. Trimming removed 5 bases from V and 11 bases from J; junction bases left unmatched: 6. DNA of the CDR3: TGTGCCAGCAGTGGATGGACAGGGGGGGCCCAGCATTTT. It is translated as CASSGWTGGAQHF.

The chain uses TRBV7-8 and TRBJ2-5; 8 nucleotides align to TRBD1. Germline V gives CDR1 SGHVS, CDR2 FQNEAQ. With 4 bases clipped from V and 0 bases from J, the junction kept 10 bases outside the gene matches. This CDR3 has 17 amino acids. Here the CDR3 reads CASSSDRVASDQETQYF. The CDR3 DNA is TGTGCCAGCAGCTCGGACAGGGTTGCGTCGGACCAAGAGACCCAGTACTTC.

The rearrangement links TRBV29-1 to TRBJ1-4, with 9 positions matching TRBD1. Losses at the gene ends were 5 bases for V and 5 bases for J; bases not matched to a gene: 9. CDR1 is SQVTM, CDR2 ANQGSEA, per germline. CDR3 length: 15 residues. The CDR3: CSVTGGGRLNEKLFF. The CDR3 DNA reads TGCAGCGTTACAGGGGGCGGACGTCTCAATGAAAAACTGTTTTTT.

The V gene is TRBV7-3, the J gene TRBJ2-3; D may be TRBD1 (6 bases). CDR1 and CDR2 from the germline V gene are SGHTA and FQGTGA. This CDR3 is built from 15 residues. V lost 3 bases and J 0 bases, leaving 10 bases between the germline ends. The CDR3 nucleotides are TGTGCCAGCAGCTTTGGGGGACAAAGCACAGATACGCAGTATTTT. It encodes CASSFGGQSTDTQYF. The full variable domain, rest sourced from reference TRBV7-3 and TRBJ2-3, is GAGVSQTPSNKVTEKGKYVELRCDPISGHTALYWYRQSLGQGPEFLIYFQGTGAADDSGLPNDRFFAVRPEGSVSTLKIQRTERGDSAVYLCASSFGGQSTDTQYFGPGTRLTVL.

This clone was observed a single time. J is TRBJ2-7 and V is TRBV7-2; D gene unclear. The germline CDR1 and CDR2 sequences are SGHTA and FQGNSA. This CDR3 region has 12 residues. V shed 5 bases and J shed 6 bases, with 11 bases lying between them. CDR3 in DNA: TGTGCCAGCAGCCCTGTACGAGGCGAGCAGTACTTC. This codes for CASSPVRGEQYF.

The chain recombines TRBV5-6 with TRBJ2-5, with 10 bases matching TRBD1. This CDR3 region has 15 residues. V dropped 4 bases and J dropped 2; count of bases not matched to a gene: 5. Germline V gene data show CDR1 as SGHDT and CDR2 as YYEEEE. The CDR3 region is CASSMGQGYQETQYF. DNA of the CDR3: TGTGCCAGCAGCATGGGACAGGGGTATCAAGAGACCCAGTACTTC. The variable domain in full, with the rest retrieved from reference TRBV5-6 and TRBJ2-5, is DAGVTQSPTHLIKTRGQQVTLRCSPKSGHDTVSWYQQALGQGPQFIFQYYEEEERQRGNFPDRFSGHQFPNYSSELNVNALLLGDSALYLCASSMGQGYQETQYFGPGTRLLVL.

The chain combines TRBV5-1 with TRBJ2-3, with 8 bases aligning to TRBD2. There are 16 residues in the CDR3. V shed 0 bases and J 4 bases; nucleotides not matched to a gene: 7. CDR1 and CDR2 from the germline V gene are SGHRS and YFSETQ. The CDR3 nucleotides are TGCGCCAGCAGCTTGGTTGTAGCGGGGTTCTCAGATACGCAGTATTTT. Translating it yields CASSLVVAGFSDTQYF.

The rearrangement uses TRBV7-2 and TRBJ2-3; D perhaps matches TRBD1 (6 bases). The CDR3 sequence is 13 residues long. V lost 2 bases to trimming and J lost 6 bases, with 9 bases between them. Germline lookup yields CDR1 SGHTA and CDR2 FQGNSA. The CDR3 DNA is TGTGCCAGCAGCTTACAGGGGACGGATACGCAGTATTTT. It is translated as CASSLQGTDTQYF.

The rearrangement uses TRBV7-8 and TRBJ2-1; D remains ambiguous. The germline V gene has CDR1 SGHVS and CDR2 FQNEAQ. V lost 5 bases, J lost 9 bases, and 11 bases lay in between. The CDR3 consists of 12 residues. CDR3 region: CASSPTHVEQFF. CDR3 DNA sequence: TGTGCCAGCAGCCCCACCCACGTTGAGCAGTTCTTC.

The chain combines TRBV7-2 with TRBJ1-6, with D possibly being TRBD1 (6 bases). Germline V lookup: CDR1 SGHTA, CDR2 FQGNSA. V shed 5 bases and J shed 8 bases, with 13 bases lying between them. This CDR3 spans 14 amino acids. CDR3 sequence (DNA): TGTGCCAGCAGCAACAGGGTTGTCGATTCACCCCTCCACTTT. Amino acid sequence: CASSNRVVDSPLHF.

The chain links TRBV6-5 to TRBJ1-1; D is perhaps TRBD1 (5 bases). This CDR3 comprises 14 residues. CDR1 and CDR2 from the germline V gene are MNHEY and SVGAGI. Trimming pared 4 bases from V and 1 base from J, leaving 10 bases between. This CDR3 reads CASSLITGNTEAFF. Here the CDR3 DNA reads TGTGCCAGCAGTTTAATCACAGGGAACACTGAAGCTTTCTTT.

The chain carries TRBV5-1 and TRBJ2-5; 10 bases fit TRBD2. J was trimmed by 2 bases and V by 4 bases; bases with no gene match: 8. The CDR3 consists of 16 residues. Germline CDR1 SGHRS, CDR2 YFSETQ. The CDR3 is CASSPAGTSDQETQYF. In nucleotides, the CDR3 is TGCGCCAGCAGCCCCGCCGGGACTAGCGATCAAGAGACCCAGTACTTC.

This chain uses TRBV11-3 with TRBJ2-1; a possible D gene is TRBD2 (5 bases). Germline V gene sequence: CDR1 SGHNT, CDR2 YENEEA. The V and J ends lost 1 base and 0 bases respectively, with 13 bases between them. This CDR3 is built from 17 residues. The CDR3, as DNA: TGTGCCAGCAGCTTAGCCGGGGTCCTGAGCTCCTACAATGAGCAGTTCTTC. Its protein is CASSLAGVLSSYNEQFF.

The rearrangement links TRBV4-1 to TRBJ2-1; 9 bases align to TRBD2. With V trimmed by 1 base and J by 6 bases, 4 bases remained unmatched. Germline values: CDR1 MGHRA, CDR2 YSYEKL. This CDR3 region has 15 residues. CDR3 nucleotides: TGCGCCAGCAGCCAAGGACTAGCGGTGGGCAATGAGCAGTTCTTC. Residues: CASSQGLAVGNEQFF.